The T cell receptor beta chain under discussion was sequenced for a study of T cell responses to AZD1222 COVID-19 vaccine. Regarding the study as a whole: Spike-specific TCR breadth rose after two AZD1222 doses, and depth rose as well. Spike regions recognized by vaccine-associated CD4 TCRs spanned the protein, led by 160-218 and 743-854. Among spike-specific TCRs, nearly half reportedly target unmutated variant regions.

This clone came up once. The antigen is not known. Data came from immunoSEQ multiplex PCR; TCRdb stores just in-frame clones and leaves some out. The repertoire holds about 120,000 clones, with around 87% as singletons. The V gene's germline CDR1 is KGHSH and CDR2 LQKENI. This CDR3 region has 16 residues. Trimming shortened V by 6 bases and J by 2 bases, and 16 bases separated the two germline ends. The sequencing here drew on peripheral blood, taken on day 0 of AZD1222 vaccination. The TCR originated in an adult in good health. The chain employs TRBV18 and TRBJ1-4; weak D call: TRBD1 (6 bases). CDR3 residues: CASSLNRAWTNEKLFF. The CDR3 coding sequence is TGTGCCAGCTCGCTTAACAGGGCTTGGACTAATGAAAAACTGTTTTTT.